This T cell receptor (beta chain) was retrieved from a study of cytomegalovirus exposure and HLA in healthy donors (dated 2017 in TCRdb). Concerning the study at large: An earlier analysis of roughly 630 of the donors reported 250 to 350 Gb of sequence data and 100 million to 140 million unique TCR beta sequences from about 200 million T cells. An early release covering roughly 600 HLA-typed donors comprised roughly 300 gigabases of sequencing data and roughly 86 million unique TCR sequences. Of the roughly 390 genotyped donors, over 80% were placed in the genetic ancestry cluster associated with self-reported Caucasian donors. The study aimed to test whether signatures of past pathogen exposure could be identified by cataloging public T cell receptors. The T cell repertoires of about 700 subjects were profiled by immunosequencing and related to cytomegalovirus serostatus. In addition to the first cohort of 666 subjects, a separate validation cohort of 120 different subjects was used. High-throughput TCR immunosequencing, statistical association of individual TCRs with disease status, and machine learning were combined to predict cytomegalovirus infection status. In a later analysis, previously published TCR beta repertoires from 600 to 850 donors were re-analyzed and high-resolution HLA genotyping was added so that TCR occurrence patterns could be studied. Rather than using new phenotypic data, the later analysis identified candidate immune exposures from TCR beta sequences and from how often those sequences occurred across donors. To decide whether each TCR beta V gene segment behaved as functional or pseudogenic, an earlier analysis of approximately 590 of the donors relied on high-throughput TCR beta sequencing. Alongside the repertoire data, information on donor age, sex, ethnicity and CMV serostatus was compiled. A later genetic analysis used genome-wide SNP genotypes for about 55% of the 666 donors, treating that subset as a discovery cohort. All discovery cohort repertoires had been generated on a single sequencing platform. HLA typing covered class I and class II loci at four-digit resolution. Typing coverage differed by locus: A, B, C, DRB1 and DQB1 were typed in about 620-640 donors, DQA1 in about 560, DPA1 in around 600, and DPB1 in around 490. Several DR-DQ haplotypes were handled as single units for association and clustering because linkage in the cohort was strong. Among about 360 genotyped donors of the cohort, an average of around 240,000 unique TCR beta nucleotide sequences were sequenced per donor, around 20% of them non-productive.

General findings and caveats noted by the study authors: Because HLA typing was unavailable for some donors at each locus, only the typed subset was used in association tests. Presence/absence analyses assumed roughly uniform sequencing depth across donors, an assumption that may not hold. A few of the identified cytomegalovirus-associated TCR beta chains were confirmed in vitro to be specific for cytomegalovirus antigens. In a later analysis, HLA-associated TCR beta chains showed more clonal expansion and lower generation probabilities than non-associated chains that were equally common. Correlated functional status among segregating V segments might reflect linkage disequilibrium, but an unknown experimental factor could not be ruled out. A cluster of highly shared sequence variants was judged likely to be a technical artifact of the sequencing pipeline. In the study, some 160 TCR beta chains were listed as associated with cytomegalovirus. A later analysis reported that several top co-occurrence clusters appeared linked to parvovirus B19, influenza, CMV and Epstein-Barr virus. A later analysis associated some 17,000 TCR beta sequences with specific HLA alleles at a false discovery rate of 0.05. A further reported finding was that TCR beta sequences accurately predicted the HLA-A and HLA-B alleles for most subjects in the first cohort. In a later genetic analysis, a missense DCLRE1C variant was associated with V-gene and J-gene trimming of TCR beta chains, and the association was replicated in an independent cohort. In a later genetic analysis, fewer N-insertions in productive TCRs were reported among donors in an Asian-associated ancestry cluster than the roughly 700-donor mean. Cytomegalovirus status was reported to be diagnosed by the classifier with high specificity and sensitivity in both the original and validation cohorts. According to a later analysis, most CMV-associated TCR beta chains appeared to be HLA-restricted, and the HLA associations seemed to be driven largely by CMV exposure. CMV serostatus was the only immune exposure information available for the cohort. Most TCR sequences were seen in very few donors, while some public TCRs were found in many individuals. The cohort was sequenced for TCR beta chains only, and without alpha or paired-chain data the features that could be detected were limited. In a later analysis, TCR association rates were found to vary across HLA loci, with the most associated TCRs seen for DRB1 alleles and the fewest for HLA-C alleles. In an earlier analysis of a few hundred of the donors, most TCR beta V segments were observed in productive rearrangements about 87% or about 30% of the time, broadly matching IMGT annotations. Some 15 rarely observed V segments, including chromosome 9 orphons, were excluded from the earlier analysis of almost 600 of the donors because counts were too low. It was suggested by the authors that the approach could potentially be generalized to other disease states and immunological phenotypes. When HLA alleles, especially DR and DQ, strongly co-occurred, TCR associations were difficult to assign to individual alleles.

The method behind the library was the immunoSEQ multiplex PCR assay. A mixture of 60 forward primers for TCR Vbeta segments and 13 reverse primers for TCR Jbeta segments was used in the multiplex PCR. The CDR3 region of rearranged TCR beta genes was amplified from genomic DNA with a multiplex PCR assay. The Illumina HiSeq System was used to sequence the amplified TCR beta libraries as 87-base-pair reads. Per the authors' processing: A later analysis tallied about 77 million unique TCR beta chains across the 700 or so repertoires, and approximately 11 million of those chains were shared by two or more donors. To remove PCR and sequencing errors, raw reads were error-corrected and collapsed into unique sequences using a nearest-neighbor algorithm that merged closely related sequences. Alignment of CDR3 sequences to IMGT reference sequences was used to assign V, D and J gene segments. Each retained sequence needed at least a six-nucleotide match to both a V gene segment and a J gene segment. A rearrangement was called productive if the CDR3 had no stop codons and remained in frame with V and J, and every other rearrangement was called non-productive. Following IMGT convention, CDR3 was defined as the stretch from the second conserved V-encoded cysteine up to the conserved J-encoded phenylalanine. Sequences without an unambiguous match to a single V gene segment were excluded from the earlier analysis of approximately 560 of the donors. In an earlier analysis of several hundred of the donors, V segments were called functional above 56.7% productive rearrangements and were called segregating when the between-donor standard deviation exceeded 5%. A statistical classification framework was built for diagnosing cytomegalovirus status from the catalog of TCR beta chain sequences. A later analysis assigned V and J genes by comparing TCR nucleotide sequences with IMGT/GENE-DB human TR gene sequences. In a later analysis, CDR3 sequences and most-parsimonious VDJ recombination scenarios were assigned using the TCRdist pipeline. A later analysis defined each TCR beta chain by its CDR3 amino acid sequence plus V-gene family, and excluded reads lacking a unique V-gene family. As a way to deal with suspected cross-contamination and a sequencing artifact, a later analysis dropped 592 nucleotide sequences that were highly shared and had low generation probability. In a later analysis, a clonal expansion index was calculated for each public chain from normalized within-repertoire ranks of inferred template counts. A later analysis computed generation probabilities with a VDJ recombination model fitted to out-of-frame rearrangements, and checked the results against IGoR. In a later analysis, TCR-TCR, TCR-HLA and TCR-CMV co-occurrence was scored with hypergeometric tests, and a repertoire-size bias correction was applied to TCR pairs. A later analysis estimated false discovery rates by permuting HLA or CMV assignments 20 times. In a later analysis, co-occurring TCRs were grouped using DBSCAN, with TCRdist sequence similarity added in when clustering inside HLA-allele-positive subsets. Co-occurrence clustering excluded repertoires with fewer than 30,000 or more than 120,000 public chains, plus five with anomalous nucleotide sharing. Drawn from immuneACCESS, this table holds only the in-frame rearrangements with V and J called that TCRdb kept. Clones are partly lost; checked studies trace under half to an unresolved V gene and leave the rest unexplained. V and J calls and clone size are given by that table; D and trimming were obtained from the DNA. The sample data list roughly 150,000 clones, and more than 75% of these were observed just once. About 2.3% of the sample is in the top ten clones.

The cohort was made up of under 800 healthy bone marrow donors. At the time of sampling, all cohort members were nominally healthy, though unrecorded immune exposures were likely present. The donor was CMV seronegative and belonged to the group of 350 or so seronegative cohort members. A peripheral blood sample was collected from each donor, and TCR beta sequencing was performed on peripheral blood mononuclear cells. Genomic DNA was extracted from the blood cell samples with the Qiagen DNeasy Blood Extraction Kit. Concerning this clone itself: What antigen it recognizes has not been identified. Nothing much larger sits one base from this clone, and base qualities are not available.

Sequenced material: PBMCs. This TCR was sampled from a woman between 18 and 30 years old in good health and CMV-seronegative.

The CDR3 corresponds to CASTSTRISYNEQFF. DNA sequence: TGTGCCAGCACTTCGACTCGCATCTCCTACAATGAGCAGTTCTTC. The chain employs TRBV2 and TRBJ2-1; the D gene assignment is ambiguous. From the germline V gene, CDR1 is SNHLY and CDR2 is FYNNEI. Its CDR3 holds 15 amino acids, cysteine through phenylalanine. The only DNA kept is the CDR3, 45 bases in frame from the first base. V is shortened by 7 bases, J by 0 bases, and the region joining them spans 13 bases.